Listed below are T cell receptor beta chains from one sample, sequenced in a study of graft-versus-host responses after intestinal transplantation. Which antigens these TCRs recognize remains unknown. Assay: immunoSEQ multiplex PCR; the TCRdb copy retains only in-frame clones and omits some. Of around 31,000 clones listed, approximately 83% are singletons. The sequenced sample was unstimulated CD8+ T cells sorted from spleen or lymph node cells, obtained before intestinal transplant. These receptors originate from a human donor who received an intestinal transplant. The conserved cysteine and the conserved F or W are not part of the CDR3 here.

V gene,J gene,CDR3 protein
TRBV6-5,TRBJ2-3,ASSQAYTDTQY
TRBV4-1,TRBJ2-2,ASSQALAGANTGELF
TRBV21-1,TRBJ1-1,ASIQGKESRGSLGNTEAF
TRBV29-1,TRBJ2-4,SVVIGGAAKNIQY
TRBV13,TRBJ2-3,ASSLELAGGPGTDTQY
TRBV29-1,TRBJ1-3,SVEEERGIRDTIY
TRBV11-3,TRBJ2-7,ASSLGGGPPVDEQY
TRBV9,TRBJ2-5,ASSEGRGLAARETQY
TRBV6-1,TRBJ2-7,ASSTDSYEQY
TRBV4-1,TRBJ1-2,ASSHPGQSNYGYT
TRBV6-5,TRBJ2-5,ASRRQAPETQY
TRBV9,TRBJ1-3,ASSVGTRVDGNTIY
TRBV27,TRBJ2-2,ASKEPRGEGTGELF
TRBV5-1,TRBJ1-2,ASSDEQGARYGYT
TRBV4-1,TRBJ1-4,ASSQDAGRDGKLF
TRBV5-6,TRBJ2-7,ASSMVRAYEQY
TRBV4-2,TRBJ2-1,ASSQDREDEQF
TRBV14,TRBJ2-7,ASSPLLGGDYEQY
TRBV6-5,TRBJ2-7,ASSEGQGAYEQY
TRBV5-6,TRBJ2-1,ASSEDRGEQF
TRBV27,TRBJ2-2,ASQQGLNTGELF
TRBV7-9,TRBJ1-2,ASTLLYGYT
TRBV29-1,TRBJ1-2,SVGGGGVIRYGYT
TRBV27,TRBJ1-1,ASSLGTGYTEAF
TRBV14,TRBJ1-1,ASSRMGNAEAF
TRBV11-1,TRBJ2-7,ASSSFGQDYEQY
TRBV7-9,TRBJ2-7,ASSLWSGEQY
TRBV28,TRBJ1-1,ASSRGYMRTEAF
TRBV10-2,TRBJ2-7,ASRLIRGPYEQY
TRBV28,TRBJ2-1,ASRTTGGSYNEQF
TRBV6-6,TRBJ2-7,ASSYSTDSPYEQY